The 8 T cell receptor beta chains listed next were all sequenced from one sample in a study of cytomegalovirus exposure and HLA in healthy donors. Primers: 60 Vbeta forward and 13 Jbeta reverse. The repertoire was sequenced with immunoSEQ multiplex PCR; TCRdb's copy has only in-frame clones and lacks some. The sample includes around 99,000 clones, around 77% of them seen just once. Specimen: PBMCs. The receptors were gathered from a man in his forties in good health and CMV-seronegative.

V gene TRBV27 combines with J gene TRBJ2-3, with D possibly TRBD2 on 6 matching bases. This CDR3 contains 15 residues. With 7 bases removed from V and 3 bases from J, the gap between germline ends came to 17 bases. Germline loops: CDR1 MNHEY, CDR2 SMNVEV (reference sequence). The CDR3 here is CASIPHGGGTDTQYF. DNA of the CDR3: TGTGCCAGCATCCCTCACGGGGGAGGAACAGATACGCAGTATTTT.

This sequence joins TRBV11-2 and TRBJ2-7, with D possibly matching TRBD2 (6 bases). The CDR3 totals 15 residues. Trimming stripped 1 base from V and 2 bases from J, with 12 bases between. Germline CDR1 reads SGHAT; CDR2 reads FQNNGV. The CDR3 DNA reads as TGTGCCAGCAGCTTAGTCACCGGCGGGGCCTACGAGCAGTACTTC. This gives the protein CASSLVTGGAYEQYF.

This chain connects TRBV5-1 to TRBJ1-6; weak D call: TRBD1 (6 bases). CDR3 length: 16 residues. The V gene lost 5 bases and the J gene lost 6 bases, with 18 bases spanning the gap. CDR1 and CDR2 from the germline V gene are SGHRS and YFSETQ. The chain's CDR3 is CASRSFRGSSNSPLHF. The CDR3 DNA is TGCGCCAGCAGGTCGTTCAGGGGCTCTTCTAATTCACCCCTCCACTTT.

V gene TRBV6-1 combines with J gene TRBJ1-4; D might be TRBD1 (6 bases). In germline, CDR1 is MNHNS, CDR2 SASEGT. V was pared by 0 bases and J by 5 bases, with 13 bases between. The length of the CDR3 is 16 residues. The CDR3 is CASSEALGGLNEKLFF. The CDR3, as DNA: TGTGCCAGCAGTGAAGCGCTCGGGGGGCTGAATGAAAAACTGTTTTTT.

The rearrangement links TRBV6-5 to TRBJ2-5; 10 nucleotides line up with TRBD1. The J call may not be correct, given that the DNA end is closer to TRBJ2-7. CDR3 length equals 15 residues. Germline CDR1 and CDR2: MNHEY and SVGAGI. The CDR3 reads CASSFKGQGSYEQYF. In DNA, the CDR3 is TGTGCCAGCAGTTTTAAGGGACAGGGGTCCTACGAGCAGTACTTC.

V is TRBV14 and J is TRBJ2-3; 10 nucleotides align to TRBD2. CDR1 is SGHDN, CDR2 FVKESK, per germline. This CDR3 is built from 16 residues. The V and J ends lost 5 bases and 5 bases, in that order; junction bases with no gene match: 10. The CDR3 is CASSAYSGRLIDTQYF. In nucleotides, the CDR3 is TGTGCCAGCAGCGCATATAGCGGGAGGTTAATAGATACGCAGTATTTT.

The V call is TRBV9, the J call TRBJ2-7; tentatively, D is TRBD2 (6 bases). V dropped 0 bases and J dropped 0 bases, with 7 bases sitting between them. The CDR3 loop spans 14 amino acids. Per the germline V gene, CDR1 is SGDLS and CDR2 is YYNGEE. This chain's CDR3 is CASSVGGDSYEQYF. The DNA for the CDR3 is TGTGCCAGCAGCGTAGGGGGGGACTCCTACGAGCAGTACTTC.

J is TRBJ2-7 and V is TRBV6-5; 7 nucleotides match TRBD2. This CDR3 region has 14 residues. Germline CDR1 reads MNHEY; CDR2 reads SVGAGI. Trimming cost V 5 bases and J 2 bases; bases outside gene matches: 6. CDR3 sequence reads: CASSAPGLTYEQYF. The CDR3 DNA reads as TGTGCCAGCAGTGCCCCGGGACTAACCTACGAGCAGTACTTC.